The sequence of this T cell receptor beta chain was determined in a study of blood T cell repertoires in COVID-19. Background on the study: Sources were T cells, B-cell-depleted T cells, or PBMCs; the material itself was cDNA or gDNA.

In the study's own analysis: Amplifying reference gene primers gave estimates of nucleated cell counts. Sequencing used immunoSEQ multiplex PCR; TCRdb keeps in-frame clones, though not all of them. Clone size and the V and J calls come from that table; the DNA yielded D and trimming. The repertoire consists of about 150,000 clones, with roughly 85% occurring once and the leading ten covering around 4.5%. Residents of about two dozen US areas, aged roughly 18 to 89 years, made up the participants. For recovered donors of Cohort 3, there were two negative PCRs, clearance, or symptom resolution. Per germline, CDR1 LGHDT and CDR2 YNNKEL (reference sequence). The V segment lost 4 bases and the J segment 3 bases; nucleotides outside the gene matches: 12. This CDR3 comprises 17 residues.

Sequencing was done on a sample of PBMCs or T cells enriched from blood (not recorded which). The J gene is TRBJ2-5, the V gene TRBV3-1 (or the pseudogene TRBV3-2); 9 bases line up with TRBD2. This clonotype was sampled from a man in his fifties who had recovered from COVID-19. DNA for the CDR3: TGTGCCAGCAGCCCCCCCTACGCGGGAGGGTCTGAAGAGACCCAGTACTTC. It yields the protein CASSPPYAGGSEETQYF.